The table lists the clone carrying this T cell receptor beta chain with many counts. The target antigen is unknown. TCRdb passed the 5' RACE reads through MiXCR, listing each CDR3 protein once. The top ten clones hold approximately 2.5% of a sample with about 250,000 distinct CDR3 sequences, 10% to 13% of them seen once. Looked up from germline, CDR1 is DFQATT and CDR2 is SNEGSKA (reference sequence). The CDR3 sequence is 13 residues long. V gave up 3 bases and J gave up 5 bases; unmatched junction bases: 6. This sample is part of a study of CD8 T cells in ankylosing spondylitis. Overall study results and limits: Disease-linked clones, CD8+, were relatively rare in peripheral blood.

The clonotype comes from a male donor with ankylosing spondylitis or in good health (not recorded which). Sequenced sample: blood, either unsorted or a sorted T cell fraction (not recorded which). This chain uses TRBV20-1 with TRBJ2-5; 7 nucleotides match TRBD1. For the CDR3, the DNA is TGCAGTGCTAGGACAGGGCTCTGGGAGACCCAGTACTTC. Translating gives CSARTGLWETQYF.